Listed here is a single T cell receptor (beta chain). This clone was detected ten times or more. It has no known antigen specificity. No per-base quality is available; no much larger clone lies one base away. Reading from cysteine to phenylalanine, the CDR3 counts 16 amino acids. Only the CDR3 DNA is retained, 48 bases long and in frame from the first base. From the germline V gene, CDR1 is SGHRS and CDR2 is YFSETQ. The V and J ends are trimmed by 0 bases and 7 bases, leaving 14 bases between them. Taken with the paper, the label for time point translates to: baseline before first vaccination. Vaccinee samples were obtained from the UK trials COV001 and COV002, which included a single-blind randomized controlled phase 2/3 trial of AZD1222 (ChAdOx1 nCoV-19) in healthy adults. For TCRbeta chain sequencing, PBMC samples were collected from trial participants at day 0 and at day 28 after the second dose.

The data were obtained in a study of T cell responses to AZD1222 COVID-19 vaccine (dated by TCRdb to about 2021). For context, the study as a whole: AZD1222 recipients given second doses at about 4 weeks or at about 12 weeks were pooled, since spike-specific TCR depth and breadth were not found to differ between the two schedules. A total of about 250 trial participants underwent TCR sequencing, of whom 200 to 220 had received two doses of AZD1222 and around 26 had received two doses of the MenACWY control vaccine. Trial participants were enrolled by age into 18-55, 56-69 and 70-plus year subgroups, with about 150, 27 and 61 TCR-sequenced participants respectively.

Results the study describes overall, beyond this receptor: The 56-69-year group was small, and its depth increase did not reach significance, likely because of low power. Conclusions about previously exposed vaccinees are limited, since just a handful of AZD1222 recipients were seropositive for SARS-CoV-2 at baseline. Spike-specific TCR breadth and depth rose significantly after two AZD1222 doses compared with day 0 and with MenACWY recipients. The whole spike protein was spanned by vaccine-associated CD4 TCRs, and dominant responses were seen in regions 160-218 and 743-854. Most participants were white British and females outnumbered males, and the authors suggested that clonal diversity may have been underestimated. Because no day 14 peak-response samples were available, repertoires were characterized only after the peak T cell response. Reportedly, almost half of the unique spike-specific TCRs recognized epitopes lying outside the regions that are mutated in the B.1.351 and B.1.1.7 variants.

The CDR3 regions of human TCRbeta chains were analyzed by immunosequencing. The authors processed their data as follows. Repertoire TCRs were checked for matches against a reference library of SARS-CoV-2-specific TCRs that had been generated using the MIRA antigen-specificity platform. Breadth meant the fraction of unique TCRs that were SARS-CoV-2-associated, whereas depth meant the fraction of total T cells that were SARS-CoV-2-associated. Using the MIRA data, each spike-specific TCR was assigned both to the spike region to which the TCR was reactive and to a CD4 or CD8 class. Log10-transformed breadth and depth values were compared by one-way ANOVA with Sidak's multiple comparisons tests. TCRdb mirrors the immuneACCESS table, restricted to in-frame sequences. Some clones are absent from its copies; in checked studies, under half trace to an unresolved V gene, and the reason for the others is unknown. That table furnishes V, J and clone size, whereas the DNA furnished D and trimming. Counted in this sample were about 97,000 clones; about 90% of them appeared once. Together, the top ten hold approximately 16% of the sample.

Here the chain combines TRBV5-1 and TRBJ1-6; there is no confident call for the D gene. This sequence originates from an adult in good health. The sample here was peripheral blood, taken on day 0 of AZD1222 vaccination. The nucleotide sequence reads TGCGCCAGCAGCTTGGAGCCGGGAGCAAAGAATTCACCCCTCCACTTT. The resulting protein is CASSLEPGAKNSPLHF.